This is a list of T cell receptor beta chains from one sample in a study of Ad26.COV2.S vaccination and SARS-CoV-2 variants. Libraries were prepared by immunoSEQ multiplex PCR; TCRdb keeps only in-frame clonotypes and omits some of them. The sample contains hundreds of thousands of clones, approximately 87% of which appear only once. This material consisted of peripheral blood, taken in a trial of Ad26.COV2.S vaccine versus placebo. All receptors derive from a person between 18 and 59 years old who received the Ad26.COV2.S COVID-19 vaccine or a placebo. Each CDR3 is given with its conserved first and last residue. A D gene is named only where the DNA matches it firmly. Size is omitted from some rows. Given values are once, few, many or a class for expanded clones.

J gene: TRBJ2-2; clone size: NA; D gene: TRBD2; V gene: TRBV2; CDR3 DNA: TGTGCCAGCAGGGGGACTAGCGGGAACCCCGGGGAGCTGTTTTTT; CDR3 protein: CASRGTSGNPGELFF
J gene: TRBJ1-1; clone size: NA; D gene: TRBD1; V gene: TRBV10-1; CDR3 DNA: TGCGCCAGCAGTGAGGGACAGGGTGGTCGATTCGCTGAAGCTTTCTTT; CDR3 protein: CASSEGQGGRFAEAFF
J gene: TRBJ1-2; clone size: NA; D gene: NA; V gene: TRBV12-3/TRBV12-4; CDR3 DNA: TGTGCCAGCAGTTTGACACCACCTGGTACCTTC; CDR3 protein: CASSLTPPGTF
J gene: TRBJ2-7; clone size: NA; D gene: TRBD1; V gene: TRBV24-1; CDR3 DNA: TGTGCCACTCCGGGACAGGGGGCGTCCTACGAGCAGTACTTC; CDR3 protein: CATPGQGASYEQYF
J gene: TRBJ1-2; clone size: NA; D gene: TRBD1; V gene: TRBV7-2; CDR3 DNA: TGTGCCAGCAGCACAGGGACAGGGCCTAACTATGGCTACACCTTC; CDR3 protein: CASSTGTGPNYGYTF
J gene: TRBJ2-3; clone size: NA; D gene: NA; V gene: TRBV7-2; CDR3 DNA: TGTGCCAGCAGTGACTATTACACAGATACGCAGTATTTT; CDR3 protein: CASSDYYTDTQYF
J gene: TRBJ2-5; clone size: NA; D gene: TRBD2; V gene: TRBV12-5; CDR3 DNA: TGTGCTAGTGGTTTGGTTCGGGGGGGAAGTGAGGAGACCCAGTACTTC; CDR3 protein: CASGLVRGGSEETQYF
J gene: TRBJ2-2; clone size: NA; D gene: NA; V gene: TRBV4-3; CDR3 DNA: TGCGCCAGCAGCCAACTGAACAGCCAAACCGGGGAGCTGTTTTTT; CDR3 protein: CASSQLNSQTGELFF
J gene: TRBJ2-5; clone size: NA; D gene: NA; V gene: TRBV11-2; CDR3 DNA: TGTGCCAGCAGCTTAGTTTGGCGGGAGACCCAGTACTTC; CDR3 protein: CASSLVWRETQYF
J gene: TRBJ2-3; clone size: NA; D gene: NA; V gene: TRBV4-1; CDR3 DNA: TGCGCCAGCAGCCTCTCAAGGGCAGCAGATACGCAGTATTTT; CDR3 protein: CASSLSRAADTQYF
J gene: TRBJ1-3; clone size: few; D gene: NA; V gene: TRBV27; CDR3 DNA: TGTGCCAGCAGGTCAGGAAACACCATATATTTT; CDR3 protein: CASRSGNTIYF
J gene: TRBJ2-7; clone size: NA; D gene: TRBD2; V gene: TRBV27; CDR3 DNA: TGTGCCAGCAGTTTTAAGCGGGAGTCCTACGAGCAGTACTTC; CDR3 protein: CASSFKRESYEQYF
J gene: TRBJ2-1; clone size: NA; D gene: TRBD2; V gene: TRBV4-3; CDR3 DNA: TGCGCCAGCAGCTTATCTCTAGCGGGTCCCTACAATGAGCAGTTCTTC; CDR3 protein: CASSLSLAGPYNEQFF
J gene: TRBJ2-3; clone size: NA; D gene: TRBD2; V gene: TRBV6-5; CDR3 DNA: TGTGCCAGCAGCGGGGGGGCCTCGGATACGCAGTATTTT; CDR3 protein: CASSGGASDTQYF
J gene: TRBJ2-7; clone size: once; D gene: NA; V gene: TRBV4-1; CDR3 DNA: TGCGCCAGCAGCCAAGATGCTTACTACGAGCAGTACTTC; CDR3 protein: CASSQDAYYEQYF
J gene: TRBJ2-1; clone size: NA; D gene: NA; V gene: TRBV30; CDR3 DNA: TGTGCCTCTCTTAGCGGTTACTACAATGAGCAGTTCTTC; CDR3 protein: CASLSGYYNEQFF
J gene: TRBJ2-5; clone size: NA; D gene: TRBD2; V gene: TRBV7-2; CDR3 DNA: TGTGCCAGCAGCTTGGGGACTAGCGCCCCGAAGGAGACCCAGTACTTC; CDR3 protein: CASSLGTSAPKETQYF
J gene: TRBJ1-1; clone size: NA; D gene: TRBD1; V gene: TRBV3-1/TRBV3-2; CDR3 DNA: TGTGCCAGCAGCGACAGGGGGCCGTGGACTGAAGCTTTCTTT; CDR3 protein: CASSDRGPWTEAFF
J gene: TRBJ2-6; clone size: NA; D gene: NA; V gene: TRBV30; CDR3 DNA: TGTGCCTGGAGTCACGACAGCGTGGGGGCCAACGTCCTGACTTTC; CDR3 protein: CAWSHDSVGANVLTF
J gene: TRBJ1-3; clone size: NA; D gene: NA; V gene: TRBV6-5; CDR3 DNA: TGTGCCGCCAGGACACCCGGAAACACCATATATTTT; CDR3 protein: CAARTPGNTIYF
J gene: TRBJ1-6; clone size: few; D gene: NA; V gene: TRBV10-3; CDR3 DNA: TGTGCCATTCGAACCGGGACACCGAATTCACCCCTCCACTTT; CDR3 protein: CAIRTGTPNSPLHF
J gene: TRBJ2-5; clone size: NA; D gene: NA; V gene: TRBV6-1; CDR3 DNA: TGTGCCAGCAGTGAAGAGGTGGAAGGAAAGACCCAGTACTTC; CDR3 protein: CASSEEVEGKTQYF
J gene: TRBJ2-3; clone size: few; D gene: NA; V gene: TRBV4-1; CDR3 DNA: TGCGCCAGCAGCCAAGAAGGGGGGAGGGCCACAGATACGCAGTATTTT; CDR3 protein: CASSQEGGRATDTQYF
J gene: TRBJ1-2; clone size: once; D gene: TRBD1; V gene: TRBV6-5; CDR3 DNA: TGTGCCAGCAAGGGACAGGGGATCGCCTATGGCTACACCTTC; CDR3 protein: CASKGQGIAYGYTF
J gene: TRBJ1-5; clone size: NA; D gene: NA; V gene: TRBV6-1; CDR3 DNA: TGTGCCAGCAGTGAAGAGGGGAGGAATCAGCCCCAGCATTTT; CDR3 protein: CASSEEGRNQPQHF
J gene: TRBJ2-2; clone size: NA; D gene: TRBD2; V gene: TRBV7-2; CDR3 DNA: TGTGCCAGCAGCTTAGCATTCCGACCGGGACTAGCGGGAACGGAGAACACCGGGGAGCTGTTTTTT; CDR3 protein: CASSLAFRPGLAGTENTGELFF
J gene: TRBJ2-2; clone size: few; D gene: NA; V gene: TRBV10-3; CDR3 DNA: TGTGCCATCAGTGAGTCGGTGGCTAACACCGGGGAGCTGTTTTTT; CDR3 protein: CAISESVANTGELFF
J gene: TRBJ1-1; clone size: once; D gene: TRBD1; V gene: TRBV5-1; CDR3 DNA: TGCGCCAGCAGCTTGGTATCTGGGACAGCAGGGAACACTGAAGCTTTCTTT; CDR3 protein: CASSLVSGTAGNTEAFF
J gene: TRBJ2-7; clone size: NA; D gene: NA; V gene: TRBV7-6; CDR3 DNA: TGTGCCAGCAGCTTAGCGCAGGGAACAGTGACCTACGAGCAGTACTTC; CDR3 protein: CASSLAQGTVTYEQYF
J gene: TRBJ2-4; clone size: NA; D gene: NA; V gene: TRBV28; CDR3 DNA: TGTGCCAGCAGTTTATGGGATCCTGGGAACATTCAGTACTTC; CDR3 protein: CASSLWDPGNIQYF
J gene: TRBJ2-7; clone size: NA; D gene: TRBD1; V gene: TRBV5-1; CDR3 DNA: TGCGCCAGCAGCTTGGCCCCCGACAGGGTTGAGCAGTACTTC; CDR3 protein: CASSLAPDRVEQYF
J gene: TRBJ2-7; clone size: NA; D gene: TRBD1; V gene: TRBV30; CDR3 DNA: TGTGCCTGGGGACAGGGTGGCTCCTACGAGCAGTACTTC; CDR3 protein: CAWGQGGSYEQYF
J gene: TRBJ2-4; clone size: NA; D gene: TRBD2; V gene: TRBV15; CDR3 DNA: TGTGCCACCAGCAGAGATGGTGGGCGGCTAGCGGACCTATTAGTAGCCAAAAACATTCAGTACTTC; CDR3 protein: CATSRDGGRLADLLVAKNIQYF
J gene: TRBJ1-6; clone size: few; D gene: TRBD1; V gene: TRBV27; CDR3 DNA: TGTGCCAGCAGTCCGTTGGACAGGGATAATTCACCCCTCCACTTT; CDR3 protein: CASSPLDRDNSPLHF
J gene: TRBJ1-1; clone size: NA; D gene: NA; V gene: TRBV30; CDR3 DNA: TGTGCCGGGCTAACAGGCTTCGGCGCTTTCTTT; CDR3 protein: CAGLTGFGAFF
J gene: TRBJ2-5; clone size: NA; D gene: TRBD2; V gene: TRBV2; CDR3 DNA: TGTGCCAGCAGTGATTGGCTAGCGGGAGGGCCGGTTCTGGAGACCCAGTACTTC; CDR3 protein: CASSDWLAGGPVLETQYF
J gene: TRBJ1-2; clone size: NA; D gene: TRBD1; V gene: TRBV27; CDR3 DNA: TGTGCCAGCAGTTTAAAATCGGTACCAGACAGGGGGCGTAATGGCTACACCTTC; CDR3 protein: CASSLKSVPDRGRNGYTF
J gene: TRBJ2-7; clone size: NA; D gene: NA; V gene: TRBV7-9; CDR3 DNA: TGTGCCAGCAGCTTAATTGTGGGGGTTCGGACCTACGAGCAGTACTTC; CDR3 protein: CASSLIVGVRTYEQYF
J gene: TRBJ2-3; clone size: few; D gene: NA; V gene: TRBV29-1; CDR3 DNA: TGCAGCGTTGAGGATACGCAGTATTTT; CDR3 protein: CSVEDTQYF
J gene: TRBJ2-2; clone size: NA; D gene: NA; V gene: TRBV5-1; CDR3 DNA: TGCGCCAGCAGCTTGGTCCCGGGGGGCGCCGGGGAGCTGTTTTTT; CDR3 protein: CASSLVPGGAGELFF
J gene: TRBJ2-1; clone size: NA; D gene: NA; V gene: TRBV5-1; CDR3 DNA: TGCGCCAGCAGCTTGGCTCGGCAGGTATACAATGAGCAGTTCTTC; CDR3 protein: CASSLARQVYNEQFF
J gene: TRBJ2-5; clone size: NA; D gene: TRBD1; V gene: TRBV5-1; CDR3 DNA: TGCGCCAGCAGCTTGAAAACCTGGACAGGGCGGTCTGGAGAGACCCAGTACTTC; CDR3 protein: CASSLKTWTGRSGETQYF
J gene: TRBJ2-1; clone size: once; D gene: TRBD2; V gene: TRBV9; CDR3 DNA: TGTGCCAGCAGCCCTAAGAGGACTAGAGACAATGAGCAGTTCTTC; CDR3 protein: CASSPKRTRDNEQFF
J gene: TRBJ2-3; clone size: NA; D gene: NA; V gene: TRBV5-1; CDR3 DNA: TGCGCCAGCAGCTTGGAGGGAAGGCCTAGCACAGATACGCAGTATTTT; CDR3 protein: CASSLEGRPSTDTQYF
J gene: TRBJ1-3; clone size: NA; D gene: TRBD1; V gene: TRBV23-1; CDR3 DNA: TGCGCCAGCAGTCCGAGGACAGGATATTTTTCTTCCAGCTCTGGAAACACCATATATTTT; CDR3 protein: CASSPRTGYFSSSSGNTIYF
J gene: TRBJ1-2; clone size: NA; D gene: NA; V gene: TRBV19; CDR3 DNA: TGTGCCAGTAGTATAGGAGGGCAAGGCTACACCTTC; CDR3 protein: CASSIGGQGYTF
J gene: TRBJ2-1; clone size: NA; D gene: TRBD2; V gene: TRBV7-9; CDR3 DNA: TGTGCCAGCAGCTTAGACGCTAGCGGGAAGTCTTTCGGTTTCAATGAGCAGTTCTTC; CDR3 protein: CASSLDASGKSFGFNEQFF
J gene: TRBJ1-3; clone size: NA; D gene: NA; V gene: TRBV7-9; CDR3 DNA: TGTGCCAGCAGCTTAGCGACAGGATTGGTCGGTAGTACTGGAAACACCATATATTTT; CDR3 protein: CASSLATGLVGSTGNTIYF
J gene: TRBJ2-3; clone size: NA; D gene: TRBD1; V gene: TRBV2; CDR3 DNA: TGTGCCAGCAGTGAAGAAACAGGGGGCAGGAATACGCAGTATTTT; CDR3 protein: CASSEETGGRNTQYF
J gene: TRBJ1-6; clone size: NA; D gene: TRBD1; V gene: TRBV7-9; CDR3 DNA: TGTGCCAGCAGCTCCTCTGGACAGGGTAGGGCACCCCTCCACTTT; CDR3 protein: CASSSSGQGRAPLHF
J gene: TRBJ1-1; clone size: NA; D gene: NA; V gene: TRBV28; CDR3 DNA: TGTGCCAGCAGTTTTTTGGGGCAAGCTTTCTTT; CDR3 protein: CASSFLGQAFF
J gene: TRBJ1-2; clone size: NA; D gene: NA; V gene: TRBV19; CDR3 DNA: TGTGCCAGTAGTAAACAGATCCTCTATGGCTACACCTTC; CDR3 protein: CASSKQILYGYTF
J gene: TRBJ1-1; clone size: NA; D gene: NA; V gene: TRBV5-6; CDR3 DNA: TGTGCCAGCAGCCTGGGTGGGGGAGGCACTGAAGCTTTCTTT; CDR3 protein: CASSLGGGGTEAFF
J gene: TRBJ2-1; clone size: once; D gene: TRBD2; V gene: TRBV29-1; CDR3 DNA: TGCAGCGTTGAAGTTGTGGGAGGGCCCAAAGGTGAGCAGTTCTTC; CDR3 protein: CSVEVVGGPKGEQFF